Shown below are 27 T cell receptor beta chains from a single sample sequenced in a study of somatic mutations in cytotoxic T cells in rheumatoid arthritis. Sequencing used immunoSEQ multiplex PCR; TCRdb keeps in-frame clones, though not all of them. The data contain several thousand clones, approximately 78% of them singletons. The sample was CD8+ T cells sorted from blood. These receptors originate from an adult with rheumatoid arthritis.

V usage is TRBV6-5 and J usage is TRBJ2-1; 8 bases fit TRBD1. Germline CDR1 MNHEY, CDR2 SVGAGI. The CDR3 runs to 11 residues. With V trimmed by 2 bases and J by 14 bases, 2 bases remained unmatched. The CDR3 DNA sequence: TGTGCCAGCAGTTACCGGGACAGGAAGTTCTTC. Protein sequence: CASSYRDRKFF.

This chain uses TRBV6-1 with TRBJ1-2, with D unresolved. V was cut by 3 bases and J by 2 bases, with 7 bases left in between. This CDR3 spans 13 amino acids. From germline, CDR1 is MNHNS and CDR2 SASEGT. CDR3 coding DNA: TGTGCCAGCAGTGATTCTGAGAACTATGGCTACACCTTC. It encodes CASSDSENYGYTF.

This clone turned up a few times. The gene calls are TRBV4-2 and TRBJ1-5, with TRBD1 matching 9 bases. CDR3 length: 16 residues. Per germline, CDR1 LGHNA and CDR2 YNFKEQ. The ends lost 1 base at V and 5 bases at J; junction bases unmatched: 6. The CDR3 region is CASSQGTGVPYQPQHF. The CDR3 DNA reads as TGTGCCAGCAGCCAAGGGACAGGGGTCCCTTATCAGCCCCAGCATTTT.

The genes are TRBV6-5 and TRBJ2-3; a possible D gene is TRBD2 (7 bases). Germline loops: CDR1 MNHEY, CDR2 SVGAGI. Trimming took off 2 bases at V and 3 bases at J, with 15 bases between the two ends. This CDR3 has 16 residues. The CDR3 DNA reads as TGTGCCAGCAGTTACCCGGGGGGCCTTGGGACAGATACGCAGTATTTT. Translation: CASSYPGGLGTDTQYF.

The chain is built from TRBV28 and TRBJ2-3, with 12 positions matching TRBD2. V shed 6 bases, J shed 2 bases, and the junction held 12 bases outside the gene matches. Germline CDR1 is MDHEN and CDR2 is SYDVKM. The CDR3 is 18 residues long. CDR3 in amino acids: CASSIGLAGTPHTDTQYF. The CDR3 bases are TGTGCCAGCAGCATAGGACTAGCGGGGACCCCCCACACAGATACGCAGTATTTT.

This clone came up once. The V call is TRBV7-2, the J call TRBJ2-7; D call uncertain. Germline V gives CDR1 SGHTA, CDR2 FQGNSA. This CDR3 comprises 16 residues. Trimming removed 1 base at V and 7 bases at J, with 20 bases between. CDR3 in amino acids: CASSLGLGSHGLEQYF. CDR3 nucleotide sequence: TGTGCCAGCAGCTTAGGTCTCGGGTCGCATGGGTTGGAGCAGTACTTC.

V is TRBV6-5 and J is TRBJ1-2, with a tentative D call TRBD1 (5 bases). The CDR3 consists of 13 residues. Trimming took off 2 bases at V and 8 bases at J, with 12 bases between the two ends. Germline lookup yields CDR1 MNHEY and CDR2 SVGAGI. The CDR3 DNA sequence: TGTGCCAGCAGTTACACCGGGGCGCAGGGCTACACCTTC. This encodes CASSYTGAQGYTF.

The chain joins TRBV15 to TRBJ2-7; 11 bases fit TRBD2. Germline V gene lookup returns CDR1 LNHNV and CDR2 YYDKDF (reference sequence). With 3 bases clipped from V and 0 bases from J, the junction kept 7 bases outside the gene matches. There are 17 residues in the CDR3. For the CDR3, the DNA is TGTGCCACCAGCAGGGTGCTAGCGGGAGGCTCCTCCTACGAGCAGTACTTC. It specifies CATSRVLAGGSSYEQYF.

This chain links TRBV27 with TRBJ1-1; no clear D gene. The CDR3 runs 13 residues. The germline V and J ends were trimmed by 5 bases and 1 base, with 8 bases remaining between them. CDR1 MNHEY and CDR2 SMNVEV come from the germline V gene (reference sequence). The DNA of the CDR3 is TGTGCCAGCAGTATAGCAGGGAACACTGAAGCTTTCTTT. Translation: CASSIAGNTEAFF.

The J gene is TRBJ2-1, the V gene TRBV21-1; the table's D call TRBD2 went unverified against the DNA. TRBV21-1 represents a pseudogene. The CDR3 length is 17 residues. This chain's CDR3 is CASSKVRGRENYNEQFF. The CDR3 region has the DNA TGTGCCAGCAGCAAAGTCCGTGGGAGGGAGAACTACAATGAGCAGTTCTTC.

DNA of the CDR3: TGTGCCAGCAAACGTGGAGGCGGTGGCAATGAGCAGTTCTTC. Translation: CASKRGGGGNEQFF. V is TRBV9 and J is TRBJ2-1, with D possibly TRBD2 on 5 matching bases. The V and J ends lost 6 bases and 6 bases respectively, with 16 bases between them. Germline lookup yields CDR1 SGDLS and CDR2 YYNGEE. The CDR3 consists of 14 residues. Full variable domain (outside the CDR3, taken from reference TRBV9 and TRBJ2-1): DSGVTQTPKHLITATGQRVTLRCSPRSGDLSVYWYQQSLDQGLQFLIQYYNGEERAKGNILERFSAQQFPDLHSELNLSSLELGDSALYFCASKRGGGGNEQFFGPGTRLTVL.

This chain joins TRBV5-6 and TRBJ2-7; D is ambiguous. The V and J ends lost 3 bases and 3 bases respectively, with 13 bases between them. The CDR3 is 14 amino acids. Germline V gene data show CDR1 as SGHDT and CDR2 as YYEEEE. The CDR3 region has the DNA TGTGCCAGCAGCTCGCTACAAGGAATCTACGAGCAGTACTTC. Translating it yields CASSSLQGIYEQYF.

This clone came up once. The chain combines TRBV27 with TRBJ1-2; possibly TRBD1 for D (6 bases). Trimming stripped 5 bases from V and 2 bases from J, with 18 bases between. Germline V gene lookup returns CDR1 MNHEY and CDR2 SMNVEV (reference sequence). This CDR3 spans 16 amino acids. CDR3 protein: CASSPLQGNRNYGYTF. As DNA, the CDR3 is TGTGCCAGCAGTCCGCTACAGGGTAATAGGAACTATGGCTACACCTTC.

The chain combines TRBV30 with TRBJ2-1; no reliable D call. CDR3 length: 11 amino acids. The V gene's germline CDR1 is GTSNPN and CDR2 SVGIG (reference sequence). The germline V and J ends were trimmed by 0 bases and 8 bases, with 5 bases remaining between them. CDR3 protein: CAWSVSHEQFF. CDR3 nucleotides: TGTGCCTGGAGTGTCAGCCATGAGCAGTTCTTC.

The rearrangement joins TRBV28 to TRBJ2-4; D may be TRBD2 (6 bases). This CDR3 comprises 14 residues. With 3 bases removed from V and 3 bases from J, the gap between germline ends came to 9 bases. CDR1 is MDHEN and CDR2 is SYDVKM in the germline V gene. CDR3 loop: CASSFPEGKNIQYF. DNA of the CDR3: TGTGCCAGCAGTTTCCCGGAGGGCAAAAACATTCAGTACTTC.

V is TRBV5-6 and J is TRBJ2-7; D may be TRBD2 (6 bases). Germline CDR1 and CDR2: SGHDT and YYEEEE. The CDR3 spans 13 residues. Trimming stripped 3 bases from V and 0 bases from J, with 7 bases between. The CDR3 DNA sequence: TGTGCCAGCAGCTCGGGACTCTCCTACGAGCAGTACTTC. Protein sequence: CASSSGLSYEQYF. Complete variable domain (other parts from reference TRBV5-6 and TRBJ2-7): DAGVTQSPTHLIKTRGQQVTLRCSPKSGHDTVSWYQQALGQGPQFIFQYYEEEERQRGNFPDRFSGHQFPNYSSELNVNALLLGDSALYLCASSSGLSYEQYFGPGTRLTVT.

The chain recombines TRBV7-9 with TRBJ1-5; 8 nucleotides align to TRBD1. The trim removed 5 bases at V and 7 bases at J, leaving 4 bases unmatched. Germline CDR1 is SEHNR and CDR2 is FQNEAQ (reference sequence). The CDR3 extends over 13 amino acids. As DNA, the CDR3 is TGTGCCAGCAGCGCAACAGGGGGACAGCCCCAGCATTTT. Translated, it gives CASSATGGQPQHF.

This sequence joins TRBV14 and TRBJ1-1; D uncertain. The CDR3 is made up of 16 amino acids. From germline, CDR1 is SGHDN and CDR2 FVKESK. Trimming stripped 0 bases from V and 1 base from J, with 12 bases between. The CDR3: CASSQDFRTGNTEAFF. The CDR3 bases are TGTGCCAGCAGCCAAGATTTTAGGACGGGGAACACTGAAGCTTTCTTT.

This chain joins TRBV5-4 and TRBJ2-1; D gene unclear. V lost 3 bases, J lost 9 bases, and 13 bases lay in between. The length of the CDR3 is 13 residues. CDR1 and CDR2 (germline): SGHNT, YYREEE (reference sequence). The CDR3 coding sequence is TGTGCCAGCAGCTCTTATAAGGTTGGTGAGCAGTTCTTC. This translates into CASSSYKVGEQFF. Using reference TRBV5-4 and TRBJ2-1 for the parts outside the CDR3, the full variable domain is ETGVTQSPTHLIKTRGQQVTLRCSSQSGHNTVSWYQQALGQGPQFIFQYYREEENGRGNFPPRFSGLQFPNYSSELNVNALELDDSALYLCASSSYKVGEQFFGPGTRLTVL.

This chain connects TRBV7-9 to TRBJ2-1, with 10 bases lining up with TRBD2. This CDR3 spans 16 amino acids. Germline V CDR1 and CDR2: SEHNR, FQNEAQ (reference sequence). V trimming: 6 bases; J trimming: 9 bases; junction bases outside the gene matches: 14. The DNA for the CDR3 is TGTGCCAGCAGGCACGAGACAGAGCGGGAGGGCCCTGAGCAGTTCTTC. Translating it yields CASRHETEREGPEQFF.

This chain joins TRBV25-1 and TRBJ2-5; the D gene is possibly TRBD2 (5 bases). The CDR3 is made up of 16 amino acids. The germline gives CDR1 MGHDK, CDR2 SYGVNS. Trimming pared 5 bases from V and 1 base from J, leaving 17 bases between. The CDR3 protein is CASSPPAAEPQETQYF. CDR3 sequence (DNA): TGTGCCAGCAGTCCCCCAGCGGCGGAACCCCAAGAGACCCAGTACTTC.

The chain employs TRBV6-4 and TRBJ2-5; 8 nucleotides agree with TRBD2. Trimming took 2 bases from V and 5 from J; bases not matched to a gene: 7. Germline V gene data show CDR1 as MRHNA and CDR2 as SNTAGT. There are 15 residues in the CDR3. The CDR3 nucleotides read TGTGCCAGCAGTGACCGAGCGGGAGAGGGGGAGACCCAGTACTTC. The encoded protein is CASSDRAGEGETQYF.

The chain couples TRBV7-2 to TRBJ1-2; 7 nucleotides align to TRBD1. The CDR3 is 13 amino acids. Germline V lookup: CDR1 SGHTA, CDR2 FQGNSA. Germline trimming cut 4 bases from V and 10 bases from J; bases unmatched to any gene: 9. CDR3 loop: CASSSFGDRPYTF. The CDR3 nucleotides read TGTGCCAGCAGCTCGTTTGGGGACAGACCCTACACCTTC.

This chain links TRBV7-9 with TRBJ2-5; D gene unclear. Trimming took 3 bases from V and 4 from J, leaving 3 bases between them. Looked up from germline, CDR1 is SEHNR and CDR2 is FQNEAQ (reference sequence). The CDR3 extends over 11 amino acids. The CDR3 loop reads CASSFGETQYF. In nucleotides, the CDR3 is TGTGCCAGCAGCTTTGGAGAGACCCAGTACTTC. Looking up the rest from reference TRBV7-9 and TRBJ2-5 gives the full variable domain: DTGVSQNPRHKITKRGQNVTFRCDPISEHNRLYWYRQTLGQGPEFLTYFQNEAQLEKSRLLSDRFSAERPKGSFSTLEIQRTEQGDSAMYLCASSFGETQYFGPGTRLLVL.

The V and J genes are TRBV19 and TRBJ2-1; no clear D. With 0 bases removed from V and 4 bases from J, the gap between germline ends came to 16 bases. Germline V CDR1 and CDR2: LNHDA, SQIVND (reference sequence). The CDR3 runs to 17 residues. The CDR3 coding sequence is TGTGCCAGTAGTATAGATGAGGTTTCCGAGCCTTACAATGAGCAGTTCTTC. Residues: CASSIDEVSEPYNEQFF.

Comments on this clone: The junction and the germline gene differ at one end; a read error may be behind it. The rearrangement joins TRBV27 to TRBJ2-3; D is unclear. This CDR3 region has 18 residues. Germline values: CDR1 MNHEY, CDR2 SMNVEV (reference sequence). CDR3 loop: CASRLFPPTTTYTDTQYF. The CDR3 coding sequence is TGTGCCAGCAGATTATTCCCCCCCACTACAACCTACACAGATACGCAGTATTTT.

This clone was seen once. This chain uses TRBV5-6 with TRBJ2-7, with TRBD1 identical over 9 bases. Germline values: CDR1 SGHDT, CDR2 YYEEEE. CDR3 size: 15 residues. Trimming cost V 4 bases and J 2 bases; bases outside gene matches: 7. CDR3 in DNA: TGTGCCAGCAGCCCGGGACAGGGCGTTCCCTACGAGCAGTACTTC. This codes for CASSPGQGVPYEQYF.